This TCR beta chain was recovered during a study of CD8+CD57+ T cells in acquired aplastic anemia. Overall study: Each DNA sample taken from sorted CD4+ and CD8+ cells came to 3 to 3.5 ug on average.

This clonotype was picked up one time. The antigen remains unidentified. Study-level results: Overlapping CD8+ CDR3 repertoires of patients and controls contained roughly 29 shared sequences.

All sequencing subjects had displayed CD8+CD57+ cell expansion on flow cytometry. Using genomic DNA as the template, TCR beta VDJ and CDR3 profiling was carried out. TCRdb recomputed calls from the reads with MiXCR, one row per CDR3 protein. Seen here are around 200,000 distinct CDR3 sequences, around 50% observed once, and the top ten hold 10% to 15%. The V end was cut by 4 bases, the J end by 7 bases, with 11 bases between. Germline lookup yields CDR1 SGHVS and CDR2 FQNEAQ. This CDR3 contains 13 residues. The source is a human donor with aplastic anemia. Sample: sorted CD4+, CD8+, or CD8+CD57+ T cells (not recorded which) from PBMCs. The chain employs TRBV7-8 and TRBJ1-5, with D uncertain. CDR3 in amino acids: CASSWTMDQPQHF. CDR3 DNA: TGTGCCAGCAGCTGGACGATGGACCAGCCCCAGCATTTT. Full variable domain (outside the CDR3, taken from reference TRBV7-8 and TRBJ1-5): GAGVSQSPRYKVAKRGQDVALRCDPISGHVSLFWYQQALGQGPEFLTYFQNEAQLDKSGLPSDRFFAERPEGSVSTLKIQRTQQEDSAVYLCASSWTMDQPQHFGDGTRLSIL.